This T cell receptor beta chain was captured in a study of cytomegalovirus exposure and HLA in healthy donors. At the level of the study: Samples from HLA-typed donors yielded about 85 million unique TCRs in an early data release. Overall study results and limits: The classifier was said to identify cytomegalovirus status with high specificity and sensitivity. Associated with HLA alleles at 0.05 false discovery rate in a later analysis were some 18,000 TCR beta sequences.

13 Jbeta primers and 60 Vbeta primers were used for the PCR. Repertoires were generated with immunoSEQ multiplex PCR, while TCRdb's copy carries only in-frame clones and drops some. Altogether over 200,000 clones are present, 82% being singletons, with the ten largest covering approximately 6.5%. Germline CDR1 and CDR2: MDHEN and SYDVKM. The ends were cut back, 2 bases at V and 3 bases at J, with 9 bases in the middle. The CDR3 length is 14 residues. For this clone: What it recognizes is unknown.

This sequence joins TRBV28 and TRBJ2-3, with a tentative D call TRBD1 (6 bases). The clonotype comes from a man aged 35 to 55 in good health and CMV-seropositive. The sequenced sample was PBMCs. The DNA for the CDR3 is TGTGCCAGCAGTTTAGGTGGACAGACAGATACGCAGTATTTT. Translated: CASSLGGQTDTQYF.